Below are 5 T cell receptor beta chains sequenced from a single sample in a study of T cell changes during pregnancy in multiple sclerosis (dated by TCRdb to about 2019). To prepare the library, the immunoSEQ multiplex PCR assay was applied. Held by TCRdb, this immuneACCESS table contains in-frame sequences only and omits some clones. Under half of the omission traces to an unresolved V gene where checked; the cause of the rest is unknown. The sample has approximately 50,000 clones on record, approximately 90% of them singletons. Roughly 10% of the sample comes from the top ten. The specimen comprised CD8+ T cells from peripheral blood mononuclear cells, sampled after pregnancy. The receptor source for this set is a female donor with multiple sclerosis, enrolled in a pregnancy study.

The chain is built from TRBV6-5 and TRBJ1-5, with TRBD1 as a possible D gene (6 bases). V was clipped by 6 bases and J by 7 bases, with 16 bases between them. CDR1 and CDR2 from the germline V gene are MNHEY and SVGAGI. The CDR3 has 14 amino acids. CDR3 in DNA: TGTGCCAGCAGCCCACAGGGTGCAAGCCAGCCCCAGCATTTT. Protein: CASSPQGASQPQHF.

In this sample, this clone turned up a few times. CDR3 sequence reads: CASSKSGHPNQPQHF. The CDR3 region has the DNA TGTGCCAGCAGCAAATCGGGACACCCCAATCAGCCCCAGCATTTT. The chain couples TRBV5-4 to TRBJ1-5; D is possibly TRBD1 (6 bases). V lost 4 bases and J lost 3, with 14 bases in between. The CDR3 length is 15 residues. Germline-derived CDR1 and CDR2 are SGHNT and YYREEE (reference sequence).

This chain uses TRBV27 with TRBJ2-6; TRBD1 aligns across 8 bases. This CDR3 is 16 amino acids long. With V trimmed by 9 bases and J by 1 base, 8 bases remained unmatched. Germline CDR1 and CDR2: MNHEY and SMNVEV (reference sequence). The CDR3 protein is CASTGGSLSGANVLTF. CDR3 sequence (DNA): TGTGCCAGTACAGGGGGATCCCTGTCTGGGGCCAACGTCCTGACTTTC.

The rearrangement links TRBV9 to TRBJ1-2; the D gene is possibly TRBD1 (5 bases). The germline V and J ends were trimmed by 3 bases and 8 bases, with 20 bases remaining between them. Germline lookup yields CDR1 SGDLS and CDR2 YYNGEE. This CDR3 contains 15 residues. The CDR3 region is CASSASRSGAGGYTF. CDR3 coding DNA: TGTGCCAGCAGCGCCAGCCGGAGTGGGGCGGGAGGCTACACCTTC.

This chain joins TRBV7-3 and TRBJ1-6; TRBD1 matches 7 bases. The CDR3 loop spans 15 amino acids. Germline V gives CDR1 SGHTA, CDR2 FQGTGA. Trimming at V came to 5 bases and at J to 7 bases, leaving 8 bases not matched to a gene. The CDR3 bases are TGTGCCAGCAGCCTCGGGACAGCAGGCAATTCACCCCTCCACTTT. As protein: CASSLGTAGNSPLHF. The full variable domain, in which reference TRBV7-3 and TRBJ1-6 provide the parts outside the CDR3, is GAGVSQTPSNKVTEKGKYVELRCDPISGHTALYWYRQSLGQGPEFLIYFQGTGAADDSGLPNDRFFAVRPEGSVSTLKIQRTERGDSAVYLCASSLGTAGNSPLHFGNGTRLTVT.